This T cell receptor beta chain was recovered during a study of blood T cell repertoires in COVID-19. Study-level information: The analysed material was cDNA or gDNA that came from T cells, B-cell-depleted T cells, or PBMCs.

The CDR3 covers 15 residues. J was trimmed by 6 bases and V by 4 bases; bases with no gene match: 4. The germline V gene has CDR1 LGHDT and CDR2 YNNKEL (reference sequence). Assay used: immunoSEQ multiplex PCR; TCRdb lists only in-frame clones, some missing. In the table there are hundreds of thousands of clones, approximately 86% of which are singletons. The study recruited people aged about 18 to 95 years across 20 to 30 US areas. This sequence was found in a woman aged 25 to 39 with acute COVID-19. The sample consisted of PBMCs or T cells enriched from blood (not recorded which). The chain links TRBV3-1 (or the pseudogene TRBV3-2) to TRBJ2-3; 13 nucleotides agree with TRBD2. The DNA of the CDR3 is TGTGCCAGCAGCCCGGGGACTAGCGGGGTTGATACGCAGTATTTT. The encoded protein is CASSPGTSGVDTQYF.